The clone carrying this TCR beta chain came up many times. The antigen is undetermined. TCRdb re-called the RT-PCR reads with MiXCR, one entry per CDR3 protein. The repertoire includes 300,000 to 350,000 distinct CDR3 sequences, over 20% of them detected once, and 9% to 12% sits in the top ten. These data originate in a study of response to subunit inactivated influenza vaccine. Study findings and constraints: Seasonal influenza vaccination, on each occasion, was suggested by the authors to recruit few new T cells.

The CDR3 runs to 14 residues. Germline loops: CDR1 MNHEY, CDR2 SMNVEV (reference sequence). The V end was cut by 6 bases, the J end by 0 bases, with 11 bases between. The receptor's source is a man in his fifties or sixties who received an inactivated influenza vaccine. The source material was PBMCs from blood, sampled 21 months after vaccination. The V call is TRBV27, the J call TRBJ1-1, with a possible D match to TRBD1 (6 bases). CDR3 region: CASSFQGMNTEAFF. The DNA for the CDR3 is TGTGCCAGCAGCTTTCAGGGGATGAACACTGAAGCTTTCTTT.